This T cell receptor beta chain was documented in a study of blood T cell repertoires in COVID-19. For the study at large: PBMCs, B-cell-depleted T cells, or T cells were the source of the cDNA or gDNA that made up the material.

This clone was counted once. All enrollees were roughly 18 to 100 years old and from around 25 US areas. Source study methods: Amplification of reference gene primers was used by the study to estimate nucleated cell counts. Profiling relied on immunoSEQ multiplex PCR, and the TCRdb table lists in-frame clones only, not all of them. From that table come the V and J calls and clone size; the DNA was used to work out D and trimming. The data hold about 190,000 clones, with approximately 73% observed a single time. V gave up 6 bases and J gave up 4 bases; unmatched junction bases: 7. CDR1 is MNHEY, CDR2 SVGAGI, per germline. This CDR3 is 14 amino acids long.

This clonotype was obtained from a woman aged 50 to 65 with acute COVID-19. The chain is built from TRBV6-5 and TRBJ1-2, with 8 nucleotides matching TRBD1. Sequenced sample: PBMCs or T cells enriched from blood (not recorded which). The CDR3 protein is CASSGQGGTYGYTF. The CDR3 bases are TGTGCCAGCAGCGGACAGGGAGGGACCTATGGCTACACCTTC.